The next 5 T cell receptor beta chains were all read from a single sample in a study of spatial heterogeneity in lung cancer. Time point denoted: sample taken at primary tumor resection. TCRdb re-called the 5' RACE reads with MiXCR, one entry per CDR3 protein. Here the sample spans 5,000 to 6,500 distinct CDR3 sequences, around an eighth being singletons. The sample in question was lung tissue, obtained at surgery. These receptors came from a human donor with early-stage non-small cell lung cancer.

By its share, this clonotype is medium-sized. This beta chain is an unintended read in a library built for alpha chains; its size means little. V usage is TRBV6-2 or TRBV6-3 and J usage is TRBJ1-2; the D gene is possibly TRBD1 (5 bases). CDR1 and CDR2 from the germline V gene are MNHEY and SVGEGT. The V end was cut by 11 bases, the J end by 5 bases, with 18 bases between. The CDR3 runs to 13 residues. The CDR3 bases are TGTGCCTGCCGTGGGACGGATGAGTATGGCTACACCTTC. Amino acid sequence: CACRGTDEYGYTF.

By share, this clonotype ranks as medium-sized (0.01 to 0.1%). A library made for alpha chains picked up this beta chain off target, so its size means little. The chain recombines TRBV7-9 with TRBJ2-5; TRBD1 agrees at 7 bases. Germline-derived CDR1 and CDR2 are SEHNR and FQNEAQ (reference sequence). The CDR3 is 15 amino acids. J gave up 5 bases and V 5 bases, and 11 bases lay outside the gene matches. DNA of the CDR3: TGTGCCAGCAGCCCTATGACAGGGCTAGGTGAGACCCAGTACTTC. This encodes CASSPMTGLGETQYF.

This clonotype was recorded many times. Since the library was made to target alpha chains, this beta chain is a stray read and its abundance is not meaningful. CDR3 in DNA: TGTGCCAGCAGCTCCCAGGGTTACACTGAAGCTTTCTTT. Its translation: CASSSQGYTEAFF. The J gene is TRBJ1-1, the V gene TRBV7-2; D possibly corresponds to TRBD1 (5 bases). Trimming removed 4 bases at V and 3 bases at J, with 9 bases between. CDR3 length: 13 residues. Germline CDR1 reads SGHTA; CDR2 reads FQGNSA.

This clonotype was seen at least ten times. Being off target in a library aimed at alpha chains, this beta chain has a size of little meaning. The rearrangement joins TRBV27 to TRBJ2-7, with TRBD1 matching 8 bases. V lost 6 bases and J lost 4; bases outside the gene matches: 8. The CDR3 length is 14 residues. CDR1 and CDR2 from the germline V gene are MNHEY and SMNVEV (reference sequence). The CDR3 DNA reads TGTGCCAGCAGCCGAGGGACAGGCGAATACGAGCAGTACTTC. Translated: CASSRGTGEYEQYF.

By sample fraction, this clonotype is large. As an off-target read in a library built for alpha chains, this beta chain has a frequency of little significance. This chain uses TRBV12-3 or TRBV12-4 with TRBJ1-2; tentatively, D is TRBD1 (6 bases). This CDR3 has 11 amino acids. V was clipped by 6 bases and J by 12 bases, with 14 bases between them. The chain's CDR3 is CASSTTTGHTF. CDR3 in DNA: TGTGCCAGCAGCACAACAACAGGGCACACCTTC.